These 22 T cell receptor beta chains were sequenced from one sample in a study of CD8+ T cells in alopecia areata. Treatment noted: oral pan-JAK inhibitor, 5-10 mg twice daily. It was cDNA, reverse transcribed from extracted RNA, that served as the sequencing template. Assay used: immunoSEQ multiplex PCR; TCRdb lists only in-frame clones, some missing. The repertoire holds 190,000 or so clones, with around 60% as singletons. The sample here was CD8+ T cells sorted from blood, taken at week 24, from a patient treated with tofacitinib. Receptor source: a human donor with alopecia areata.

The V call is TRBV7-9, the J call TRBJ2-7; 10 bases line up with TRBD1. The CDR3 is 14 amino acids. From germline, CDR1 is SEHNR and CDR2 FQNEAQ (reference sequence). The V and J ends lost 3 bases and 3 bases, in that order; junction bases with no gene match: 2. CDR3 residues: CASSFGTGDYEQYF. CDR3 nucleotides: TGTGCCAGCAGCTTTGGGACAGGGGACTACGAGCAGTACTTC.

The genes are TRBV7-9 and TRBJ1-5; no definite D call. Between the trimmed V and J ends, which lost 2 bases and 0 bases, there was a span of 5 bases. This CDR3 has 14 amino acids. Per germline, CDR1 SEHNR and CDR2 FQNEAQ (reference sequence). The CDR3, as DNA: TGTGCCAGCAGCTTAACCAGTAGCAATCAGCCCCAGCATTTT. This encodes CASSLTSSNQPQHF.

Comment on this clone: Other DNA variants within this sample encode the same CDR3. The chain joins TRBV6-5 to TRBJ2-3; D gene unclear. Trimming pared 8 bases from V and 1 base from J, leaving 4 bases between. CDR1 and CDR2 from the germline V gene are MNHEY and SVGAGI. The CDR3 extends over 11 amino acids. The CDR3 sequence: CASWGTDTQYF. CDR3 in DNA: TGTGCCAGCTGGGGCACAGATACGCAGTATTTT.

The CDR3 DNA reads TGCGCCAGCAGCCAAGATGGCCAAGAGCAGTTCTTC. Translating it yields CASSQDGQEQFF. This chain joins TRBV4-1 and TRBJ2-1; the D is unclear. This CDR3 has 12 amino acids. V lost 0 bases, J lost 10 bases, and 7 bases lay in between. Germline lookup yields CDR1 MGHRA and CDR2 YSYEKL.

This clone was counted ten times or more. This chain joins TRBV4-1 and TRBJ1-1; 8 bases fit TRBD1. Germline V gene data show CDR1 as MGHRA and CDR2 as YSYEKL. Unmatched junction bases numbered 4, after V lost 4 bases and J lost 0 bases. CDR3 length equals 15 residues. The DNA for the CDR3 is TGCGCCAGCAGCCGACGACAGGGGCTGAACACTGAAGCTTTCTTT. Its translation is CASSRRQGLNTEAFF.

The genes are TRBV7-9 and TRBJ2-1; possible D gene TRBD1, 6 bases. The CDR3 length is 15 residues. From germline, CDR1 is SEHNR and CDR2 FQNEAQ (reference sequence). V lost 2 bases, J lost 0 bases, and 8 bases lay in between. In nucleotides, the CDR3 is TGTGCCAGCAGCTTATCGGACAGCTCCTACAATGAGCAGTTCTTC. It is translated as CASSLSDSSYNEQFF.

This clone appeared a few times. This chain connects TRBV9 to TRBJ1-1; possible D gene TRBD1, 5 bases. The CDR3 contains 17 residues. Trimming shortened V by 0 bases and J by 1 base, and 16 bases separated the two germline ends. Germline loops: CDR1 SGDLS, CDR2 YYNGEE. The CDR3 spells CASSVEAGLGPNTEAFF. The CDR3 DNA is TGTGCCAGCAGCGTAGAGGCAGGGCTGGGACCGAACACTGAAGCTTTCTTT. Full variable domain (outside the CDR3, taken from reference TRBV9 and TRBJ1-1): DSGVTQTPKHLITATGQRVTLRCSPRSGDLSVYWYQQSLDQGLQFLIQYYNGEERAKGNILERFSAQQFPDLHSELNLSSLELGDSALYFCASSVEAGLGPNTEAFFGQGTRLTVV.

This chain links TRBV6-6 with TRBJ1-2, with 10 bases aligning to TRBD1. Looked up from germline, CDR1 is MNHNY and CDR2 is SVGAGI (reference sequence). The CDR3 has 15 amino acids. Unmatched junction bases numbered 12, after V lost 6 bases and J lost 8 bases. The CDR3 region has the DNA TGTGCCAGCAGCCAGAAGACAGGGGGCTTGGAGGGCTACACCTTC. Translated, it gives CASSQKTGGLEGYTF.

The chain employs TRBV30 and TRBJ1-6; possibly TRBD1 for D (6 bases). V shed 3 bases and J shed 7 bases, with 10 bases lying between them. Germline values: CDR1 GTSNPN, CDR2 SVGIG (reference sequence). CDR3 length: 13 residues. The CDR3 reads CAWRYRENSPLHF. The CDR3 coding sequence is TGTGCCTGGAGGTACAGGGAGAATTCACCCCTCCACTTT. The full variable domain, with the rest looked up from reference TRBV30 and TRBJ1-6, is SQTIHQWPATLVQPVGSPLSLECTVEGTSNPNLYWYRQAAGRGLQLLFYSVGIGQISSEVPQNLSASRPQDRQFILSSKKLLLSDSGFYLCAWRYRENSPLHFGNGTRLTVT.

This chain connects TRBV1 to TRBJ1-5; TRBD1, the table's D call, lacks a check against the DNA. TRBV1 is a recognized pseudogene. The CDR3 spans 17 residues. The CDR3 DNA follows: TGCACCAGCACCGGCCTACTTTCACAGGGCGGCAATCAGCCCCAGCATTTT. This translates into CTSTGLLSQGGNQPQHF.

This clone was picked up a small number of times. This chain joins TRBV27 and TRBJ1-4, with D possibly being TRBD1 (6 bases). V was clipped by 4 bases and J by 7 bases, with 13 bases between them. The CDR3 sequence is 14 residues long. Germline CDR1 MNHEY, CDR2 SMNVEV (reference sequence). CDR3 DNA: TGTGCCAGCAGTTACAGGGTGAGAGGTGAAAAACTGTTTTTT. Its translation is CASSYRVRGEKLFF.

CDR3: CASSDSSYNEQFF. For the CDR3, the DNA is TGTGCCTCGTCGGACAGCTCCTACAATGAGCAGTTCTTC. The genes are TRBV30 and TRBJ2-1; a weak D match, TRBD1 (6 bases). The CDR3 consists of 13 residues. V lost 7 bases and J lost 0, with 10 bases in between. Germline V gives CDR1 GTSNPN, CDR2 SVGIG (reference sequence).

The CDR3 region is CASTYQAGGDEQFF. The CDR3 region has the DNA TGTGCCAGCACCTACCAGGCAGGGGGCGATGAGCAGTTCTTC. This chain joins TRBV6-5 and TRBJ2-1, with 8 bases fitting TRBD1. The germline V gene encodes CDR1 MNHEY and CDR2 SVGAGI. The J segment lost 8 bases and the V segment lost 7 bases, leaving 10 bases of the junction unmatched. The CDR3 contains 14 residues.

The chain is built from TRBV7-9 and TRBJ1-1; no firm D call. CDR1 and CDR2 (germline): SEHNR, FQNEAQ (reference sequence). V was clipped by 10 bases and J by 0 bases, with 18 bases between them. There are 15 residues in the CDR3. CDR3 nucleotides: TGTGCCACCTACAAACCCGAGGACCTGAACACTGAAGCTTTCTTT. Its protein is CATYKPEDLNTEAFF.

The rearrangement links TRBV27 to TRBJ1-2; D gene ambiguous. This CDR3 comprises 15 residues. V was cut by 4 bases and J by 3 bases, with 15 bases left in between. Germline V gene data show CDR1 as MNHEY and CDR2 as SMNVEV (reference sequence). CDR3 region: CASSSLMTEDYGYTF. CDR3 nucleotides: TGTGCCAGCAGTTCCCTCATGACGGAGGACTATGGCTACACCTTC.

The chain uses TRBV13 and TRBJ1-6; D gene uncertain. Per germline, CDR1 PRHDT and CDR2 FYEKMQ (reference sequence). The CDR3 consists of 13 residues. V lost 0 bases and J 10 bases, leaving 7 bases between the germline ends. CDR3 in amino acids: CASSLGRGSPLHF. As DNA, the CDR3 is TGTGCCAGCAGCTTAGGGAGAGGATCACCCCTCCACTTT.

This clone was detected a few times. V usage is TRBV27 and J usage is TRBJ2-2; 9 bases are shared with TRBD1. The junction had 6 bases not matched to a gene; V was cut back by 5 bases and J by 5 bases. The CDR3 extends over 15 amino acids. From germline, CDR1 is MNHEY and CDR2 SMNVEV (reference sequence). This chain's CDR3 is CASSPDRGLTGELFF. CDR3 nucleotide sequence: TGTGCCAGCAGTCCCGACAGGGGGTTGACCGGGGAGCTGTTTTTT.

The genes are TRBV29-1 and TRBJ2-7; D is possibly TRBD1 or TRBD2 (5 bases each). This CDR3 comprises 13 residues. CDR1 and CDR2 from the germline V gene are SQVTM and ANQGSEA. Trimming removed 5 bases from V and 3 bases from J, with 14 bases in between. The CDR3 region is CSVRRDGDYEQYF. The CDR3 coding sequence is TGCAGCGTTCGCCGGGACGGGGACTACGAGCAGTACTTC.

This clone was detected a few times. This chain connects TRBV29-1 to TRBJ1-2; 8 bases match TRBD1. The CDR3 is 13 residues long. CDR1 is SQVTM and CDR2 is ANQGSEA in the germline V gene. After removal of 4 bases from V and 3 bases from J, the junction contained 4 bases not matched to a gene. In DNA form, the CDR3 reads TGCAGCGTTGCGGACAGGGAAGACTATGGCTACACCTTC. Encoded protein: CSVADREDYGYTF. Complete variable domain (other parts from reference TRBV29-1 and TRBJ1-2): SAVISQKPSRDICQRGTSLTIQCQVDSQVTMMFWYRQQPGQSLTLIATANQGSEATYESGFVIDKFPISRPNLTFSTLTVSNMSPEDSSIYLCSVADREDYGYTFGSGTRLTVV.

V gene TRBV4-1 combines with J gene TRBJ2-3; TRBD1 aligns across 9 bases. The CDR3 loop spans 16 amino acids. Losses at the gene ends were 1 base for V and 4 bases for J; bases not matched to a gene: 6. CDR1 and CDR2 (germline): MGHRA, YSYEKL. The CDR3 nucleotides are TGCGCCAGCAGCCAAGGCGGGACAGGGCGCCCAGATACGCAGTATTTT. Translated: CASSQGGTGRPDTQYF.

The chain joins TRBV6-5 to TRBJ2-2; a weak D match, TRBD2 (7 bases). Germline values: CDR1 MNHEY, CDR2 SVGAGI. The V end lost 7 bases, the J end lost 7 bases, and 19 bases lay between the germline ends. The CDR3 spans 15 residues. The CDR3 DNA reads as TGTGCCAGCAAGATTCGGGGGGCCAATGGCGGGGAGCTGTTTTTT. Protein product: CASKIRGANGGELFF.

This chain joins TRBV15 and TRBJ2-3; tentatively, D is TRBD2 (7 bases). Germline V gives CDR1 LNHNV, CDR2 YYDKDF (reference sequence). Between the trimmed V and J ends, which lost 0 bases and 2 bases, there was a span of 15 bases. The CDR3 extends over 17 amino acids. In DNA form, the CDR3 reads TGTGCCACCAGCAGAGATTCCGGGGAGGGGGACACAGATACGCAGTATTTT. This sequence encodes CATSRDSGEGDTDTQYF.